The T cell receptor beta chain under discussion was sequenced for a study of cytomegalovirus exposure and HLA in healthy donors. In the study overall: Drawn from HLA-typed donors, about 82 million unique TCRs were held in an early data release. For the approximately 360 genotyped donors, roughly 81% fell within the Caucasian-associated ancestry cluster.

The germline gives CDR1 GTSNPN, CDR2 SVGIG (reference sequence). The CDR3 runs to 15 residues. V dropped 0 bases and J dropped 4; count of bases not matched to a gene: 7. On this clone itself: Its antigen is undetermined.

Study-wide results and limits: Using a false discovery rate of 0.05, a later analysis showed that 16,000 or so TCR beta sequences were associated with HLA alleles.

The PCR was carried out with 60 Vbeta primers and 13 Jbeta primers. The repertoire was sequenced with immunoSEQ multiplex PCR; TCRdb's copy has only in-frame clones and lacks some. The sample yields nearly 110,000 clones, over 80% seen once. V usage is TRBV30 and J usage is TRBJ2-7; TRBD1 matches at 9 bases. Material: PBMCs. The source is a man aged 25-45 years in good health and CMV-seropositive. Here the CDR3 reads CAWSVGDRAWYEQYF. Written as DNA, the CDR3 is TGTGCCTGGAGTGTAGGGGACAGGGCCTGGTACGAGCAGTACTTC.